This T cell receptor beta chain was profiled in a study of T cells in Graves' hyperthyroidism and ophthalmopathy. Amplification yielded TCR beta CDR3 regions, with RNA transcripts as the source. The HTBI set primed first-round TCR CDR3 RT-PCR. Via MiXCR, TCRdb re-called the multiplex PCR reads, giving one row per CDR3 protein. The sample includes about 250,000 distinct CDR3 sequences, about 24% of them seen just once. The diagnostic basis comprised clinical symptoms, serum thyroxine and TRAb, thyroid ultrasound and orbital computed tomography. This clonotype occurred a few times. Germline CDR1 is MNHNS and CDR2 is SASEGT. CDR3 length: 14 amino acids. V lost 8 bases, J lost 11 bases, and 15 bases stayed unmatched.

Sequencing used blood. The chain joins TRBV6-1 to TRBJ2-4; 7 bases align to TRBD1. The origin of this receptor is a woman between 40 and 55 years old with Graves' ophthalmopathy. CDR3: CASCLGGARNVQYF. In nucleotides, the CDR3 is TGTGCCAGCTGCTTAGGGGGCGCGAGGAACGTTCAGTACTTC.